The clone carrying this T cell receptor beta chain was recorded a few times. Germline-derived CDR1 and CDR2 are GTSNPN and SVGIG (reference sequence). Unmatched junction bases numbered 3, after V lost 5 bases and J lost 3 bases. The CDR3 runs 14 residues. These data are taken from a study of cytomegalovirus exposure and HLA in healthy donors. With 60 Vbeta and 13 Jbeta primers, the PCR was carried out. Sequencing was performed with immunoSEQ multiplex PCR; in TCRdb, only in-frame clones are kept and a portion is missing. In the table there are 160,000 or so clones, 65% to 85% of which are singletons. Input material: PBMCs. This chain uses TRBV30 with TRBJ1-4, with 10 positions matching TRBD1. This TCR was recovered from a woman in her forties in good health and CMV-seropositive. The CDR3, as DNA: TGTGCCTGGGGGACAGGGGTCGCTAATGAAAAACTGTTTTTT. Amino acids: CAWGTGVANEKLFF.